Presented here are 14 T cell receptor beta chains from one specimen sequenced in a study of siplizumab effects on memory and regulatory T cells. The repertoire was sequenced with immunoSEQ multiplex PCR; TCRdb's copy has only in-frame clones and lacks some. The data hold 70,000 or so clones, with about 90% observed a single time. The specimen sequenced was Tregs sorted from blood. The receptors originated from a human donor in good health.

J is TRBJ2-1 and V is TRBV5-8; tentative D call: TRBD2 (5 bases). The CDR3 is made up of 15 amino acids. V was cut by 4 bases and J by 5 bases, with 16 bases left in between. CDR1 is SGHTS, CDR2 YDEGEE, per germline. CDR3 protein: CASSLGLVPHNEQFF. CDR3 nucleotides: TGTGCCAGCAGCCTAGGACTGGTGCCTCACAATGAGCAGTTCTTC. Complete variable domain (other parts from reference TRBV5-8 and TRBJ2-1): EAGVTQSPTHLIKTRGQQATLRCSPISGHTSVYWYQQALGLGLQFLLWYDEGEERNRGNFPPRFSGRQFPNYSSELNVNALELEDSALYLCASSLGLVPHNEQFFGPGTRLTVL.

In its sample, this clone was seen a few times. The V gene is TRBV30, the J gene TRBJ2-1; 10 bases are shared with TRBD2. The V and J ends lost 2 bases and 6 bases, in that order; junction bases with no gene match: 13. In germline, CDR1 is GTSNPN, CDR2 SVGIG (reference sequence). CDR3 length: 17 residues. The CDR3 protein is CAWSLGLVAGGANEQFF. CDR3 DNA: TGTGCCTGGAGTTTGGGCTTAGTAGCGGGGGGTGCCAATGAGCAGTTCTTC.

In the case of this clone: An end of the junction does not agree with germline; a read error may underlie this. The V gene is TRBV13, the J gene TRBJ2-5, with TRBD1 matching 8 bases. Germline-derived CDR1 and CDR2 are PRHDT and FYEKMQ (reference sequence). The CDR3 spans 16 residues. The DNA of the CDR3 is TGTGCCAGCAGCCCTCCGACAGGGGCCTTACAAGGGACCCAGTACTTC. Translation: CASSPPTGALQGTQYF.

The chain joins TRBV19 to TRBJ1-3; weak D call: TRBD1 (5 bases). The germline CDR1 and CDR2 sequences are LNHDA and SQIVND (reference sequence). The CDR3 length is 15 residues. Trimming shortened V by 4 bases and J by 1 base, and 11 bases separated the two germline ends. The CDR3 DNA follows: TGTGCCAGTAGTACAAGGACATCTTCTGGAAACACCATATATTTT. Amino acid sequence: CASSTRTSSGNTIYF.

CDR3 sequence (DNA): TGTGCCAGCAGCCCCTTGGGGACCTCTGGCTACACCTTC. It is translated as CASSPLGTSGYTF. The chain links TRBV14 to TRBJ1-2, with D possibly being TRBD1 (5 bases). The CDR3 sequence is 13 residues long. Germline V gives CDR1 SGHDN, CDR2 FVKESK. V lost 4 bases, J lost 7 bases, and 13 bases lay in between.

This clone was seen only a few times. The V call is TRBV5-1, the J call TRBJ2-1, with a possible D match to TRBD1 (6 bases). Looked up from germline, CDR1 is SGHRS and CDR2 is YFSETQ. The CDR3 runs 16 residues. The germline V and J ends were trimmed by 2 bases and 0 bases, with 12 bases remaining between them. CDR3 DNA: TGCGCCAGCAGCTTCAGGGGATCGAGCTCCTACAATGAGCAGTTCTTC. It translates to CASSFRGSSSYNEQFF.

This chain joins TRBV5-6 and TRBJ1-4; D is unclear. V was clipped by 1 base and J by 8 bases, with 12 bases between them. The CDR3 length is 14 residues. Germline V gene data show CDR1 as SGHDT and CDR2 as YYEEEE. CDR3 sequence: CASSLNGVREKLFF. In DNA, the CDR3 is TGTGCCAGCAGCTTGAATGGGGTACGGGAAAAACTGTTTTTT.

The J gene is TRBJ2-3, the V gene TRBV19; 7 bases are shared with TRBD2. After removal of 5 bases from V and 0 bases from J, the junction contained 2 bases not matched to a gene. The CDR3 is 14 amino acids. The germline V gene has CDR1 LNHDA and CDR2 SQIVND (reference sequence). CDR3 nucleotide sequence: TGTGCCAGTAGTTGGGGGGGTAGCACAGATACGCAGTATTTT. Its protein product is CASSWGGSTDTQYF.

The chain uses TRBV9 and TRBJ2-1, with D unclear. V gave up 0 bases and J gave up 0 bases, with 10 bases separating them. The CDR3 has 16 residues. The germline V gene has CDR1 SGDLS and CDR2 YYNGEE. This CDR3 reads CASSVGVGRSYNEQFF. CDR3 DNA sequence: TGTGCCAGCAGCGTAGGCGTAGGACGCTCCTACAATGAGCAGTTCTTC.

The rearrangement links TRBV7-9 to TRBJ1-1, with D uncertain. The CDR3 is 15 residues long. Germline CDR1 is SEHNR and CDR2 is FQNEAQ (reference sequence). Trimming took 5 bases from V and 1 from J, leaving 14 bases between them. CDR3 sequence: CASSRLATPNTEAFF. The CDR3 bases are TGTGCCAGCAGCAGGCTAGCGACACCGAACACTGAAGCTTTCTTT.

V and J are TRBV18 and TRBJ2-5; the D gene is possibly TRBD2 (6 bases). Looked up from germline, CDR1 is KGHSH and CDR2 is LQKENI. Trimming left V 1 base short and J 5 bases short, with 11 bases between. The CDR3 has 14 residues. The CDR3 DNA reads as TGTGCCAGCTCACCACGGGCGGGGTCCGAGACCCAGTACTTC. Its translation is CASSPRAGSETQYF.

The chain carries TRBV6-1 and TRBJ1-5, with no clear D. Germline V gene sequence: CDR1 MNHNS, CDR2 SASEGT. V lost 8 bases and J lost 3, with 11 bases in between. The CDR3 contains 13 residues. CDR3: CASYGGINQPQHF. The CDR3 coding sequence is TGTGCCAGCTATGGCGGAATCAATCAGCCCCAGCATTTT.

The V call is TRBV7-9, the J call TRBJ1-2; D is unresolved. The CDR3 totals 11 residues. Trimming stripped 1 base from V and 6 bases from J, with 3 bases between. CDR1 and CDR2 from the germline V gene are SEHNR and FQNEAQ (reference sequence). The CDR3 loop reads CASSLGDGYTF. The CDR3 DNA reads as TGTGCCAGCAGCTTAGGGGATGGCTACACCTTC.

The chain combines TRBV6-1 with TRBJ2-7; D tentatively reads TRBD1 or TRBD2 (5 bases each). This CDR3 comprises 17 residues. Trimming took off 4 bases at V and 4 bases at J, with 23 bases between the two ends. Per germline, CDR1 MNHNS and CDR2 SASEGT. The DNA of the CDR3 is TGTGCCAGCAGTGGGTTAGGGTTGTTGGGGGATAAGTACGAGCAGTACTTC. This translates into CASSGLGLLGDKYEQYF.